A single T cell receptor beta chain is shown here with its context. The target antigen is unknown. This specimen belongs to a study of Ad26.COV2.S vaccination and SARS-CoV-2 variants. Whole-study results and caveats: Recipients given vaccine exceeded placebo recipients in spike-specific TCR breadth. TCR breadth and depth estimates may have understated total T cell responses. Reported findings describe substantial breadth in spike-specific CD8+ and CD4+ T cell responses following vaccination.

The CDR3 has 16 amino acids. Between the trimmed V and J ends, which lost 5 bases and 6 bases, there was a span of 21 bases. CDR1 and CDR2 from the germline V gene are SGHVS and FQNEAQ. Some clones are missing from TCRdb's copy, which holds only in-frame ones; the method was immunoSEQ multiplex PCR. The table lists hundreds of thousands of clones, 92% of them singletons, with 3.9% in the top ten. This sample comprised peripheral blood, obtained after recovery from COVID-19. The sequence derives from a human donor who had recovered from COVID-19. This sequence joins TRBV7-8 and TRBJ2-3, with D perhaps given as TRBD1 or TRBD2 (5 bases each). CDR3 DNA sequence: TGTGCCAGCAGCGACACTAGACGGGACCGGAGTGATACGCAGTATTTT. It is translated as CASSDTRRDRSDTQYF.